This T cell receptor (beta chain) is drawn from a study of siplizumab effects on memory and regulatory T cells. Points from the study as a whole: Proliferating Tregs from siplizumab cultures lacked functional confirmation of suppression.

With 2 bases removed from V and 4 bases from J, the gap between germline ends came to 8 bases. This CDR3 spans 14 amino acids. Per the germline V gene, CDR1 is MNHNY and CDR2 is SVGAGI (reference sequence). On this clone: Its antigen is undetermined.

The data were produced by immunoSEQ multiplex PCR, yet TCRdb's version contains in-frame clones alone and is incomplete. The sample consists of about 100,000 clones, 85% to 95% of them appearing once. This receptor was identified in a human donor in good health. The chain couples TRBV6-6 to TRBJ1-4; D remains ambiguous. Sequencing was performed on non-Treg CD4+ T cells sorted from blood. The CDR3 DNA is TGTGCCAGCAGTTACAGATGGAATAATGAAAAACTGTTTTTT. Protein sequence: CASSYRWNNEKLFF.